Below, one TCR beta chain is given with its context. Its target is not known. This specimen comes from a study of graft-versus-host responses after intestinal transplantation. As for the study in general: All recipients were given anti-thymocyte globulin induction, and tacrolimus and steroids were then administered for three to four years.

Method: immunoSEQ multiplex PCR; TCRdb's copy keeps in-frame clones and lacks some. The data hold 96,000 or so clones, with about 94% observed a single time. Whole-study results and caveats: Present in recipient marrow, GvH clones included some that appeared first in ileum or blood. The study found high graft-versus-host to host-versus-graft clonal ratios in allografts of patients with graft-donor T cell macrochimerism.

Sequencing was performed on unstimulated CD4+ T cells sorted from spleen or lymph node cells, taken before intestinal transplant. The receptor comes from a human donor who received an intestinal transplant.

The CDR3 DNA is TGTGCCAGCAGCTTACGGACAGCCCGGAGCTCTGGAAACACCATATATTTT. Translating gives CASSLRTARSSGNTIYF. This rearrangement joins TRBV7-2 to TRBJ1-3, with D perhaps TRBD1 (6 bases). Germline V lookup: CDR1 SGHTA, CDR2 FQGNSA. CDR3 length: 17 amino acids. V was trimmed by 2 bases and J by 0 bases, leaving 14 bases between them.